This T cell receptor beta chain originates from a study of cytotoxic CD8 clonotypes in ibrutinib-treated CLL. Study-level information: Median treatment time before response sampling was eleven to twelve months, range 6 to 36.

Germline CDR1 reads SEHNR; CDR2 reads FQNEAQ (reference sequence). The CDR3 runs to 13 residues. With 3 bases clipped from V and 7 bases from J, the junction kept 5 bases outside the gene matches. This table comes from immunoSEQ multiplex PCR, and its TCRdb copy is limited to in-frame clones, with some not included. This table holds roughly 42,000 clones, just over 65% found once. The chain joins TRBV7-9 to TRBJ1-2, with 7 bases lining up with TRBD1. The source of this sequence is a human donor with chronic lymphocytic leukemia. The sequenced sample was PBMCs, obtained after 24 months of ibrutinib treatment. This chain's CDR3 is CASSFTGDSGYTF. DNA for the CDR3: TGTGCCAGCAGCTTCACAGGGGATTCTGGCTACACCTTC. Full variable domain (outside the CDR3, taken from reference TRBV7-9 and TRBJ1-2): DTGVSQNPRHKITKRGQNVTFRCDPISEHNRLYWYRQTLGQGPEFLTYFQNEAQLEKSRLLSDRFSAERPKGSFSTLEIQRTEQGDSAMYLCASSFTGDSGYTFGSGTRLTVV.